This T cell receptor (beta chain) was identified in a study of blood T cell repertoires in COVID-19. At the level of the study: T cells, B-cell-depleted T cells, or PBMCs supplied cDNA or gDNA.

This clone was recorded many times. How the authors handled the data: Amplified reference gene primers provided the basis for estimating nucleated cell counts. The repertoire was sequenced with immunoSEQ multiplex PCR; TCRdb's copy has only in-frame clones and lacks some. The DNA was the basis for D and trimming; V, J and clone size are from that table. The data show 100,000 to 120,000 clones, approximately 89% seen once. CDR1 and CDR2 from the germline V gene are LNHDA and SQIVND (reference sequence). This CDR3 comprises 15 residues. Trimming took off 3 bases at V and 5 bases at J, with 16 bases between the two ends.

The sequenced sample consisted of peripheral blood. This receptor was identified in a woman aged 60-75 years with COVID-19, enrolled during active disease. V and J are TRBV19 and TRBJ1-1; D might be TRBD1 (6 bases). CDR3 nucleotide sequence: TGTGCCAGTAGTATCGGCACAGGGAGTTGGACTGAAGCTTTCTTT. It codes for CASSIGTGSWTEAFF.